This passage covers 8 T cell receptor beta chains from one sample sequenced in a study of vaccination effects on CD4 cells after COVID-19. Using viral peptide pools, the ViraFEST assay grew out antigen-specific CD4+ T cells prior to sequencing. When around 9 days of culture had elapsed, CD4+ T cells were isolated. The study found no prior SARS-CoV-2 infection in the vaccine recipients, who tested negative for nucleocapsid antibodies. Some clones are missing from TCRdb's copy, which holds only in-frame ones; the method was immunoSEQ multiplex PCR. The data contain 25,000 or so clones, roughly 70% of them singletons. For these TCRs, the target antigens are not known. This material consisted of CD4+ T cells from PBMCs cultured with HCoV-NL63 spike peptides, taken before COVID-19 vaccination. The receptors come from a human donor who received a COVID-19 vaccine.

This clone was detected only once. This sequence joins TRBV12-5 and TRBJ1-1; D perhaps matches TRBD1 (5 bases). The CDR3 extends over 20 amino acids. The V end was cut by 0 bases, the J end by 3 bases, with 26 bases between. Looked up from germline, CDR1 is LGHNT and CDR2 is FRNRAP. This CDR3 is CASGLVAKFGGTRGDTEAFF. The CDR3 nucleotides read TGTGCTAGTGGTTTGGTAGCGAAGTTTGGGGGGACCCGAGGAGACACTGAAGCTTTCTTT.

As DNA, the CDR3 is TGTGCCAGCAGCCAAGACCCGGTCGCGTCCCGACTCTATGGCTACACCTTC. Its translation is CASSQDPVASRLYGYTF. The chain combines TRBV14 with TRBJ1-2; no definite D call. Between the trimmed V and J ends, which lost 0 bases and 4 bases, there was a span of 18 bases. The germline V gene encodes CDR1 SGHDN and CDR2 FVKESK. The CDR3 covers 17 residues.

This clone came up a few times. The V and J genes are TRBV9 and TRBJ1-1; a weak D match, TRBD1 (6 bases). V lost 0 bases and J lost 4, with 10 bases in between. Germline V gene data show CDR1 as SGDLS and CDR2 as YYNGEE. The CDR3 is 14 amino acids. The CDR3 protein is CASSVGGGSTEAFF. The CDR3, as DNA: TGTGCCAGCAGCGTAGGAGGGGGGAGCACTGAAGCTTTCTTT. The full variable domain, with the rest looked up from reference TRBV9 and TRBJ1-1, is DSGVTQTPKHLITATGQRVTLRCSPRSGDLSVYWYQQSLDQGLQFLIQYYNGEERAKGNILERFSAQQFPDLHSELNLSSLELGDSALYFCASSVGGGSTEAFFGQGTRLTVV.

V gene TRBV5-4 combines with J gene TRBJ2-5, with TRBD2 matching over 7 bases. The ends lost 4 bases at V and 1 base at J; junction bases unmatched: 7. Germline V gene lookup returns CDR1 SGHNT and CDR2 YYREEE (reference sequence). This CDR3 comprises 15 residues. The CDR3 loop is CASSPASGTQETQYF. The CDR3 bases are TGTGCCAGCAGCCCCGCTAGCGGTACCCAAGAGACCCAGTACTTC. Full variable domain (rest looked up from reference TRBV5-4 and TRBJ2-5): ETGVTQSPTHLIKTRGQQVTLRCSSQSGHNTVSWYQQALGQGPQFIFQYYREEENGRGNFPPRFSGLQFPNYSSELNVNALELDDSALYLCASSPASGTQETQYFGPGTRLLVL.

This clone was observed a handful of times. The chain is built from TRBV3-1 (or the pseudogene TRBV3-2) and TRBJ2-7, with D hard to call. CDR1 and CDR2 (germline): LGHDT, YNNKEL (reference sequence). V gave up 4 bases and J gave up 6 bases, with 10 bases separating them. CDR3 length equals 12 residues. The CDR3 protein is CASSLKEAEQYF. The CDR3 nucleotides read TGTGCCAGCAGCCTCAAAGAGGCCGAGCAGTACTTC.

The genes are TRBV3-1 (or the pseudogene TRBV3-2) and TRBJ1-1; 7 positions agree with TRBD1. Germline lookup yields CDR1 LGHDT and CDR2 YNNKEL (reference sequence). This CDR3 is built from 12 residues. V gave up 6 bases and J gave up 4 bases; unmatched junction bases: 2. CDR3 sequence: CASRKGATEAFF. CDR3 nucleotide sequence: TGTGCCAGCAGAAAGGGGGCCACTGAAGCTTTCTTT.

CDR3 amino acids: CASSPGTGVSYEQYF. The CDR3 DNA reads as TGTGCCAGCAGCCCGGGGACAGGTGTCTCCTACGAGCAGTACTTC. The chain has TRBV6-2 or TRBV6-3 and TRBJ2-7, with 8 bases matching TRBD1. The CDR3 loop spans 15 amino acids. With 6 bases clipped from V and 0 bases from J, the junction kept 7 bases outside the gene matches. The germline V gene has CDR1 MNHEY and CDR2 SVGEGT.

The chain employs TRBV5-1 and TRBJ2-3, with 9 bases matching TRBD2. The CDR3 runs 19 residues. Germline V gene lookup returns CDR1 SGHRS and CDR2 YFSETQ. V lost 5 bases and J lost 0; bases outside the gene matches: 16. CDR3 residues: CASSLTPVKTSGSTDTQYF. CDR3 coding DNA: TGCGCCAGCAGTTTGACGCCCGTGAAGACTAGCGGCAGCACAGATACGCAGTATTTT.